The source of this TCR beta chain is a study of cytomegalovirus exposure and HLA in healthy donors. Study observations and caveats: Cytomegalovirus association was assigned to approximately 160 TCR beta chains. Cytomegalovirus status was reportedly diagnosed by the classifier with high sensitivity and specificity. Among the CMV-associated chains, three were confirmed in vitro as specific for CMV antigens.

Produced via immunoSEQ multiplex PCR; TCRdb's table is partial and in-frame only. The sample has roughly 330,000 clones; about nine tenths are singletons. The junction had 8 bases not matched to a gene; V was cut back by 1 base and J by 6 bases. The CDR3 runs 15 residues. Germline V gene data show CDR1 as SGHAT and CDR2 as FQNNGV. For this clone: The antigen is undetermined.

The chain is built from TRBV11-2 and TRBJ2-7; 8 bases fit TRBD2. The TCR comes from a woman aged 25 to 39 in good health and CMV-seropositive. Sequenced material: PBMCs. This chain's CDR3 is CASSLGPGGYPEQYF. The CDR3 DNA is TGTGCCAGCAGCTTAGGGCCGGGAGGGTACCCCGAGCAGTACTTC. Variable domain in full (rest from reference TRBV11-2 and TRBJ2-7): EAGVAQSPRYKIIEKRQSVAFWCNPISGHATLYWYQQILGQGPKLLIQFQNNGVVDDSQLPKDRFSAERLKGVDSTLKIQPAKLEDSAVYLCASSLGPGGYPEQYFGPGTRLTVT.